Listed below are T cell receptor beta chains from one sample, sequenced in a study of CD8+ T cells in alopecia areata. Method: immunoSEQ multiplex PCR; TCRdb's copy keeps in-frame clones and lacks some. The sample has 98,000 or so clones, around 60% seen once. The material sequenced was CD8+ T cells sorted from blood, taken at week 4, from a patient treated with tofacitinib. These TCRs come from a human donor with alopecia areata. Both conserved end residues are part of each CDR3. Each record gives: V gene, clone size, J gene, D gene, CDR3 protein, CDR3 DNA. The D gene is left open where the match is weak. Expanded clones get a size class; other rows say once, few or many, or leave the size out.

v_gene: TRBV19; abundance: NA; j_gene: TRBJ2-7; d_gene: TRBD1; CDR3aa: CASSAGTVTYEQYF; CDR3nt: TGTGCCAGTAGTGCCGGGACAGTAACCTACGAGCAGTACTTC
v_gene: TRBV4-1; abundance: NA; j_gene: TRBJ2-1; d_gene: TRBD2; CDR3aa: CASSQDLAGVGNEQFF; CDR3nt: TGCGCCAGCAGCCAAGATTTAGCGGGAGTAGGGAATGAGCAGTTCTTC
v_gene: TRBV4-1; abundance: NA; j_gene: TRBJ2-7; d_gene: NA; CDR3aa: CASSQELAGLNEQYF; CDR3nt: TGCGCCAGCAGCCAAGAATTGGCTGGTTTGAACGAGCAGTACTTC
v_gene: TRBV7-2; abundance: NA; j_gene: TRBJ2-3; d_gene: TRBD2; CDR3aa: CASSYRTSGRPTGTQYF; CDR3nt: TGTGCCAGCAGCTACAGGACTAGCGGGAGGCCCACGGGTACGCAGTATTTT
v_gene: TRBV7-6; abundance: NA; j_gene: TRBJ2-7; d_gene: NA; CDR3aa: CASSPSPDNYEQYF; CDR3nt: TGTGCCAGCAGCCCGTCGCCCGACAACTACGAGCAGTACTTC
v_gene: TRBV15; abundance: once; j_gene: TRBJ2-5; d_gene: TRBD2; CDR3aa: CATSGPGLAETQYF; CDR3nt: TGTGCCACCAGCGGACCGGGACTAGCAGAGACCCAGTACTTC
v_gene: TRBV5-6; abundance: NA; j_gene: TRBJ1-2; d_gene: NA; CDR3aa: CASSLGAAPNYGYTF; CDR3nt: TGTGCCAGCAGCTTGGGGGCAGCTCCTAACTATGGCTACACCTTC
v_gene: TRBV5-6; abundance: NA; j_gene: TRBJ1-3; d_gene: NA; CDR3aa: CASSFYSGNTIYF; CDR3nt: TGTGCCAGCAGCTTTTACTCTGGAAACACCATATATTTT
v_gene: TRBV27; abundance: NA; j_gene: TRBJ1-5; d_gene: NA; CDR3aa: CASSAGLSNQPQHF; CDR3nt: TGTGCCAGCTCGGCAGGCCTAAGCAATCAGCCCCAGCATTTT
v_gene: TRBV27; abundance: NA; j_gene: TRBJ1-4; d_gene: NA; CDR3aa: CASSSGGEKLFF; CDR3nt: TGTGCCAGCAGTTCCGGGGGTGAAAAACTGTTTTTT
v_gene: TRBV5-1; abundance: few; j_gene: TRBJ2-7; d_gene: NA; CDR3aa: CASGTGTLSYEQYF; CDR3nt: TGCGCCAGCGGAACCGGGACCTTAAGCTACGAGCAGTACTTC